Shown below are 8 T cell receptor beta chains from a single sample sequenced in a study of monozygotic twins with inflammatory bowel disease. TCRdb re-analyzed the 5' RACE reads; it lists each CDR3 protein once, without DNA. This sample's table reports 150,000 to 200,000 distinct CDR3 sequences. The sequenced sample was blood. The receptor source for this set is a human donor with ulcerative colitis or Crohn's disease, or a healthy co-twin of an affected twin (not recorded which).

The chain carries TRBV5-1 and TRBJ2-3; the TCRdb D gene call, TRBD1, has no DNA to confirm it. CDR1 and CDR2 (germline): SGHRS, YFSETQ. The CDR3 is 14 residues long. CDR3 loop: CASSFSGPTDTQYF. Looking up the rest from reference TRBV5-1 and TRBJ2-3 gives the full variable domain: KAGVTQTPRYLIKTRGQQVTLSCSPISGHRSVSWYQQTPGQGLQFLFEYFSETQRNKGNFPGRFSGRQFSNSRSEMNVSTLELGDSALYLCASSFSGPTDTQYFGPGTRLTVL.

The chain joins TRBV20-1 to TRBJ1-5; TCRdb reports TRBD1, a call that lacks DNA to check it against. Germline-derived CDR1 and CDR2 are DFQATT and SNEGSKA (reference sequence). This CDR3 has 14 residues. CDR3 sequence reads: CSARGQGRNQPQHF.

The chain links TRBV11-2 to TRBJ2-1; TCRdb selects TRBD2, and the lack of DNA leaves this call unchecked. CDR1 and CDR2 from the germline V gene are SGHAT and FQNNGV. The CDR3 sequence is 17 residues long. Here the CDR3 reads CASSPGLAGGSYNEQFF. The variable domain in full, completed from reference TRBV11-2 and TRBJ2-1, reads EAGVAQSPRYKIIEKRQSVAFWCNPISGHATLYWYQQILGQGPKLLIQFQNNGVVDDSQLPKDRFSAERLKGVDSTLKIQPAKLEDSAVYLCASSPGLAGGSYNEQFFGPGTRLTVL.

This rearrangement joins TRBV12-3 or TRBV12-4 to TRBJ1-4; TCRdb proposes TRBD1, but this gene call is untestable without DNA. The CDR3 loop spans 12 amino acids. The CDR3 sequence: CASSLGQGKLFF.

The rearrangement joins TRBV5-4 to TRBJ2-3. The CDR3 totals 15 residues. Germline values: CDR1 SGHNT, CDR2 YYREEE (reference sequence). The CDR3: CASSTPDGSTDTQYF.

This chain connects TRBV3-1 to TRBJ2-6; the TRBD2 assignment by TCRdb is unverifiable without DNA. This CDR3 region has 18 residues. The germline gives CDR1 LGHDT, CDR2 YNNKEL (reference sequence). This CDR3 reads CASSQVGGVASGANVLTF.

V and J are TRBV11-2 and TRBJ1-4. The CDR3 length is 14 residues. Germline lookup yields CDR1 SGHAT and CDR2 FQNNGV. The CDR3 loop reads CASSLSLTNEKLFF. Complete variable domain (other parts from reference TRBV11-2 and TRBJ1-4): EAGVAQSPRYKIIEKRQSVAFWCNPISGHATLYWYQQILGQGPKLLIQFQNNGVVDDSQLPKDRFSAERLKGVDSTLKIQPAKLEDSAVYLCASSLSLTNEKLFFGSGTQLSVL.

The chain joins TRBV5-1 to TRBJ2-1; TCRdb reports TRBD2, a call that lacks DNA to check it against. Germline V gives CDR1 SGHRS, CDR2 YFSETQ. The CDR3 is 14 amino acids. The CDR3 sequence: CASSFLGSNNEQFF.